This T cell receptor beta chain emerged from a study of CD8 T cells in ankylosing spondylitis. Findings of the study overall: Some of the motif variants had earlier been found in reactive arthritis patients' fluid and blood. Blood from ankylosing spondylitis patients appeared to carry a characteristic roughly eight-variant TCR beta motif. Clones tied to disease were said to be significantly enriched in matched ankylosing spondylitis synovial fluid.

In its sample, this clonotype was seen a few times. Its target is not known. One entry per CDR3 protein, called by TCRdb with MiXCR from the 5' RACE reads. This table has some 15,000 distinct CDR3 sequences, around 8% appearing once. The TCR comes from a male donor with ankylosing spondylitis or in good health (not recorded which). The source material was blood.

CDR3 DNA: TGTGCCAGCAGCTCCCCGATGCAGGGTACGCAGTATTTT. It is translated as CASSSPMQGTQYF. The chain is built from TRBV7-2 and TRBJ2-3; D might be TRBD1 (5 bases). The CDR3 spans 13 residues. V was cut by 4 bases and J by 8 bases, with 13 bases left in between. CDR1 is SGHTA, CDR2 FQGNSA, per germline.